The clone carrying this T cell receptor beta chain turned up a few times. Trimming cost V 6 bases and J 4 bases; bases outside gene matches: 7. Germline V lookup: CDR1 SGHTA, CDR2 FQGNSA. This CDR3 has 15 residues. This entry belongs to a study of blood T cell repertoires in COVID-19. Study context: The United States, Italy and Spain supplied acute and convalescent COVID-19 samples. Sources were T cells, B-cell-depleted T cells, or PBMCs; the material itself was cDNA or gDNA.

Sequencing used immunoSEQ multiplex PCR; TCRdb keeps in-frame clones, though not all of them. This sample has about 200,000 clones, with approximately 80% found just once. The TCR sequence derives from a human donor in a cohort sampled during active COVID-19. The chain joins TRBV7-2 to TRBJ2-5, with 11 positions matching TRBD1. The sequencing sample was made of peripheral blood. CDR3 loop: CASSRPGQGGETQYF. The CDR3 coding sequence is TGTGCCAGCAGTCGTCCGGGACAGGGGGGAGAGACCCAGTACTTC.